The 20 T cell receptor beta chains below come from one sample, sequenced in a study of T cell clones after liver transplantation. The repertoire was sequenced with immunoSEQ multiplex PCR; TCRdb's copy has only in-frame clones and lacks some. The sample contains more than 95,000 clones, more than 75% of which appear only once. Sequences were derived from CD4+ T cells from blood, sampled before liver transplant. Every receptor here comes from a human donor who received a liver transplant.

This chain connects TRBV7-2 to TRBJ1-2; D remains unclear. This CDR3 has 14 residues. The ends were cut back, 0 bases at V and 8 bases at J, with 13 bases in the middle. Germline V gene sequence: CDR1 SGHTA, CDR2 FQGNSA. CDR3 in amino acids: CASSLAWTAGGYTF. The CDR3 bases are TGTGCCAGCAGCTTAGCCTGGACGGCTGGGGGCTACACCTTC.

V and J are TRBV15 and TRBJ2-5, with D unclear. The CDR3 totals 13 residues. Germline V gene lookup returns CDR1 LNHNV and CDR2 YYDKDF (reference sequence). Deletions cut 0 bases from V and 5 bases from J, with 7 bases between. The CDR3 DNA reads as TGTGCCACCAGCAGAGATTCCCGGGAGACCCAGTACTTC. Amino acids: CATSRDSRETQYF.

The chain carries TRBV28 and TRBJ2-7, with a weak D call TRBD1 (6 bases). Germline lookup yields CDR1 MDHEN and CDR2 SYDVKM. V lost 6 bases and J lost 5, with 17 bases in between. CDR3 size: 14 residues. The CDR3 DNA reads TGTGCCAGCAGGGTATCAGGGGACCCGGACGAGCAGTACTTC. Translation gives CASRVSGDPDEQYF.

The genes are TRBV19 and TRBJ2-1, with 8 bases matching TRBD2. The V gene end was trimmed by 1 base and the J gene end by 3 bases; junction bases not matched to a gene: 8. Germline V gene sequence: CDR1 LNHDA, CDR2 SQIVND (reference sequence). The CDR3 sequence is 17 residues long. CDR3: CASSIVGTRSFYNEQFF. In nucleotides, the CDR3 is TGTGCCAGTAGTATAGTGGGGACTAGGTCCTTCTACAATGAGCAGTTCTTC. The entire variable domain, with the rest obtained from reference TRBV19 and TRBJ2-1, is as follows: DGGITQSPKYLFRKEGQNVTLSCEQNLNHDAMYWYRQDPGQGLRLIYYSQIVNDFQKGDIAEGYSVSREKKESFPLTVTSAQKNPTAFYLCASSIVGTRSFYNEQFFGPGTRLTVL.

This sequence joins TRBV11-1 and TRBJ2-7, with D possibly being TRBD1 (6 bases). Germline V gives CDR1 SGHAT, CDR2 FQDESV (reference sequence). This CDR3 comprises 15 residues. V dropped 1 base and J dropped 1 base, with 11 bases sitting between them. The CDR3 reads CASSLDQGSSYEQYF. In nucleotides, the CDR3 is TGTGCCAGCAGCTTAGACCAGGGGTCTTCCTACGAGCAGTACTTC.

The chain has TRBV5-1 and TRBJ1-3, with 8 bases aligning to TRBD1. In germline, CDR1 is SGHRS, CDR2 YFSETQ. V lost 0 bases and J lost 7; bases outside the gene matches: 6. The CDR3 contains 15 residues. CDR3 in DNA: TGCGCCAGCAGCTTGGGGCAGGGACAGGTCAACACCATATATTTT. This translates into CASSLGQGQVNTIYF.

This chain joins TRBV7-3 and TRBJ2-1; no reliable D call. The CDR3 is 14 residues long. Germline CDR1 is SGHTA and CDR2 is FQGTGA. V was shortened by 3 bases and J by 5 bases, with 11 bases between the two germline ends. The chain's CDR3 is CASSFSSRNNEQFF. In DNA, the CDR3 is TGTGCCAGCAGCTTTTCATCGCGGAACAATGAGCAGTTCTTC.

The genes are TRBV18 and TRBJ2-2; 7 bases are shared with TRBD1. There are 15 residues in the CDR3. The V gene end was trimmed by 3 bases and the J gene end by 4 bases; junction bases not matched to a gene: 5. In germline, CDR1 is KGHSH, CDR2 LQKENI. This chain's CDR3 is CASSPDRTPTGELFF. DNA of the CDR3: TGTGCCAGCTCACCGGACAGGACACCCACCGGGGAGCTGTTTTTT.

V gene TRBV21-1 combines with J gene TRBJ2-4; TRBD2, as called in the table, went unchecked against the DNA. TRBV21-1 is an annotated pseudogene. The CDR3 loop spans 11 amino acids. In DNA, the CDR3 is TGTGCCAGCACTTATGGGGGGGGCCCCGCCTTC. Amino acids: CASTYGGGPAF.

V usage is TRBV7-9 and J usage is TRBJ1-3, with D maybe TRBD1 (6 bases). Trimming pared 6 bases from V and 9 bases from J, leaving 21 bases between. This CDR3 has 15 residues. From germline, CDR1 is SEHNR and CDR2 FQNEAQ (reference sequence). In DNA form, the CDR3 reads TGTGCCAGCAGTCCCCTTGTGGCAGGGGCCTTCACCATATATTTT. Its protein is CASSPLVAGAFTIYF.

The chain uses TRBV7-8 and TRBJ1-4, with D perhaps TRBD1 (5 bases). From germline, CDR1 is SGHVS and CDR2 FQNEAQ. The CDR3 contains 15 residues. V gave up 0 bases and J gave up 8 bases, with 13 bases separating them. DNA for the CDR3: TGTGCCAGCAGCTTAGCGCCTAGGGGAGGCGAAAAACTGTTTTTT. Its translation: CASSLAPRGGEKLFF. The whole variable domain, remainder taken from reference TRBV7-8 and TRBJ1-4, is GAGVSQSPRYKVAKRGQDVALRCDPISGHVSLFWYQQALGQGPEFLTYFQNEAQLDKSGLPSDRFFAERPEGSVSTLKIQRTQQEDSAVYLCASSLAPRGGEKLFFGSGTQLSVL.

V gene TRBV5-5 combines with J gene TRBJ2-1; D remains ambiguous. Germline V gives CDR1 SGHKS, CDR2 YYEKEE (reference sequence). The CDR3 length is 13 residues. V was clipped by 0 bases and J by 6 bases, with 7 bases between them. Written as DNA, the CDR3 is TGTGCCAGCAGCTTGGGCACCCTCAATGAGCAGTTCTTC. Protein product: CASSLGTLNEQFF.

This clone was counted between two and nine times. The chain links TRBV28 to TRBJ1-2; 10 nucleotides agree with TRBD1. V was pared by 5 bases and J by 4 bases, with 7 bases of the junction left unmatched. Germline CDR1 is MDHEN and CDR2 is SYDVKM. The CDR3 is 15 residues long. The CDR3 DNA sequence: TGTGCCAGCAGTCTTCCGGGACAGGGGTCCTATGGCTACACCTTC. The encoded protein is CASSLPGQGSYGYTF.

This clone showed up just a few times. CDR3 DNA sequence: TGTGCCAGCCGACTAGTGAGCAATGAGCAGTTCTTC. It is translated as CASRLVSNEQFF. The gene calls are TRBV18 and TRBJ2-1; perhaps TRBD2 as D (6 bases). The ends were cut back, 8 bases at V and 6 bases at J, with 11 bases in the middle. Germline V gives CDR1 KGHSH, CDR2 LQKENI. This CDR3 is 12 amino acids long.

This clone was seen a single time. The V gene is TRBV5-8, the J gene TRBJ1-2; D perhaps matches TRBD1 (5 bases). This CDR3 has 14 amino acids. From germline, CDR1 is SGHTS and CDR2 YDEGEE. Trimming took off 4 bases at V and 5 bases at J, with 15 bases between the two ends. In nucleotides, the CDR3 is TGTGCCAGCAGCCCGCCCCGGGGCTGGTATGGCTACACCTTC. This codes for CASSPPRGWYGYTF.

The chain is built from TRBV27 and TRBJ2-1; D not resolved. The germline gives CDR1 MNHEY, CDR2 SMNVEV (reference sequence). V was shortened by 2 bases and J by 5 bases, with 16 bases between the two germline ends. The CDR3 sequence is 16 residues long. As DNA, the CDR3 is TGTGCCAGCAGTTTAGGTGTTTCAGTATTTAACAATGAGCAGTTCTTC. Its translation is CASSLGVSVFNNEQFF.

The gene calls are TRBV11-2 and TRBJ2-1; 9 bases map to TRBD2. The V segment lost 2 bases and the J segment 9 bases; nucleotides outside the gene matches: 5. Germline V gene lookup returns CDR1 SGHAT and CDR2 FQNNGV. CDR3 size: 14 residues. The CDR3 spells CASSLKRGVGEQFF. The CDR3 region has the DNA TGTGCCAGCAGCTTAAAGCGGGGGGTGGGTGAGCAGTTCTTC.

The chain couples TRBV19 to TRBJ1-5, with 9 bases aligning to TRBD1. CDR1 is LNHDA and CDR2 is SQIVND in the germline V gene (reference sequence). V lost 8 bases and J lost 7; bases outside the gene matches: 6. The length of the CDR3 is 13 residues. CDR3 sequence reads: CASSGQGGQPQHF. Here the CDR3 DNA reads TGTGCCAGTTCGGGACAGGGAGGACAGCCCCAGCATTTT.

This chain links TRBV6-6 with TRBJ1-1, with D maybe TRBD1 (5 bases). The V gene's germline CDR1 is MNHNY and CDR2 SVGAGI (reference sequence). The CDR3 is 13 residues long. Trimming cost V 4 bases and J 4 bases, with 10 bases left between them. The CDR3 loop reads CASSSQGGTEAFF. Here the CDR3 DNA reads TGTGCCAGCAGTTCCCAGGGTGGCACTGAAGCTTTCTTT.

The CDR3 region is CASSIDTNTEAFF. Written as DNA, the CDR3 is TGTGCCAGTAGTATAGATACGAACACTGAAGCTTTCTTT. The chain has TRBV19 and TRBJ1-1; the D is unclear. Trimming pared 0 bases from V and 1 base from J, leaving 3 bases between. The CDR3 runs 13 residues. Germline values: CDR1 LNHDA, CDR2 SQIVND (reference sequence).